This entry features one T cell receptor (beta chain) sequence. These data are taken from a study of blood T cell repertoires in COVID-19. Study-level information: T cells, B-cell-depleted T cells, or PBMCs supplied cDNA or gDNA.

Per germline, CDR1 ENHRY and CDR2 SYGVKD. V lost 6 bases, J lost 6 bases, and 18 bases lay in between. This CDR3 has 16 amino acids. As handled by the study authors: By means of reference gene primer amplification, nucleated cell counts were estimated. The data were produced by immunoSEQ multiplex PCR, yet TCRdb's version contains in-frame clones alone and is incomplete. The DNA was the basis for D and trimming; V, J and clone size are from that table. The sample lists about 110,000 clones; approximately 67% were seen once. The specimen sequenced was peripheral blood. The receptor's source is an older woman with acute or convalescent COVID-19. The chain links TRBV10-3 to TRBJ1-6; perhaps TRBD1 as D (6 bases). CDR3 protein: CAIRDSNPRGNSPLHF. Written as DNA, the CDR3 is TGTGCCATCAGGGACAGTAACCCAAGGGGTAATTCACCCCTCCACTTT.